The 24 T cell receptor beta chains presented below share a single source sample, sequenced in a study of Ad26.COV2.S vaccination and SARS-CoV-2 variants. Sample treatment: about 20 received Ad26.COV2.S at low or high dose, single or two shots; five or six received placebo; per-sample allocation not given. Sampling was performed 63 days after the first vaccine or placebo injection. The repertoire was sequenced with immunoSEQ multiplex PCR; TCRdb's copy has only in-frame clones and lacks some. Of about 350,000 clones in the sample, approximately 84% are singletons; the top ten hold 3.3%. Sequencing used peripheral blood, obtained in a trial of Ad26.COV2.S vaccine versus placebo. The source is a person between 18 and 65 years old who received the Ad26.COV2.S COVID-19 vaccine or a placebo.

The CDR3 region is CASSLSQAGGNQPQHF. Here the CDR3 DNA reads TGTGCCAGCAGTTTATCTCAGGCAGGGGGCAATCAGCCCCAGCATTTT. V is TRBV28 and J is TRBJ1-5, with D possibly matching TRBD1 (6 bases). The CDR3 covers 16 residues. Trimming stripped 1 base from V and 2 bases from J, with 12 bases between. The germline V gene has CDR1 MDHEN and CDR2 SYDVKM.

The genes are TRBV7-9 and TRBJ2-7, with TRBD1 as a possible D gene (7 bases). The germline V and J ends were trimmed by 4 bases and 6 bases, with 19 bases remaining between them. This CDR3 is 15 amino acids long. The V gene's germline CDR1 is SEHNR and CDR2 FQNEAQ (reference sequence). The chain's CDR3 is CASSYLLPQGGEQYF. The DNA for the CDR3 is TGTGCCAGCAGCTACCTATTACCCCAGGGGGGCGAGCAGTACTTC.

Comments on this clone: At the DNA level, this CDR3 is encoded by other sequences in the same sample as well. The rearrangement joins TRBV29-1 to TRBJ2-7, with 8 positions matching TRBD1. Losses at the gene ends were 6 bases for V and 0 bases for J; bases not matched to a gene: 4. The CDR3 is made up of 13 amino acids. Germline CDR1 is SQVTM and CDR2 is ANQGSEA. Written as DNA, the CDR3 is TGCAGCGTAGCAGGGGGCGCCTCCTACGAGCAGTACTTC. Translation: CSVAGGASYEQYF.

V and J are TRBV19 and TRBJ1-6; D gene ambiguous. V dropped 7 bases and J dropped 14 bases, with 18 bases sitting between them. This CDR3 region has 13 residues. Germline CDR1 reads LNHDA; CDR2 reads SQIVND (reference sequence). The DNA of the CDR3 is TGTGCCAGTACCCCCTCGCGACAATACACCCTCCACTTT. Amino acids: CASTPSRQYTLHF.

This clone was seen a few times. The chain combines TRBV3-1 (or the pseudogene TRBV3-2) with TRBJ2-1; a weak D match, TRBD2 (6 bases). The germline V gene encodes CDR1 LGHDT and CDR2 YNNKEL (reference sequence). Trimming pared 1 base from V and 2 bases from J, leaving 15 bases between. This CDR3 spans 17 amino acids. CDR3 loop: CASSQGPVAETYNEQFF. The DNA of the CDR3 is TGTGCCAGCAGCCAAGGGCCCGTAGCGGAAACCTACAATGAGCAGTTCTTC.

CDR3 nucleotide sequence: TGTGCCAGCACCTCCTCCGACAACTACAATGAGCAGTTCTTC. This gives the protein CASTSSDNYNEQFF. The chain couples TRBV5-6 to TRBJ2-1, with no clear D. Germline CDR1 SGHDT, CDR2 YYEEEE. The CDR3 runs 14 residues. Trimming stripped 6 bases from V and 3 bases from J, with 13 bases between. The full variable domain, rest sourced from reference TRBV5-6 and TRBJ2-1, is DAGVTQSPTHLIKTRGQQVTLRCSPKSGHDTVSWYQQALGQGPQFIFQYYEEEERQRGNFPDRFSGHQFPNYSSELNVNALLLGDSALYLCASTSSDNYNEQFFGPGTRLTVL.

CDR3 sequence (DNA): TGTGCCAGCAGCCTTAGCGGAAACACCGGGGAGCTGTTTTTT. It encodes CASSLSGNTGELFF. This chain joins TRBV3-1 (or the pseudogene TRBV3-2) and TRBJ2-2, with D possibly TRBD2 on 6 matching bases. The CDR3 is made up of 14 amino acids. Germline loops: CDR1 LGHDT, CDR2 YNNKEL (reference sequence). Trimming took off 4 bases at V and 2 bases at J, with 8 bases between the two ends.

The CDR3 DNA reads as TGTGCCAGCAGCTTATTACCCGGGACTAGCGGGAGTAGGTACGAGCAGTACTTC. It encodes CASSLLPGTSGSRYEQYF. The chain has TRBV7-2 and TRBJ2-7; 14 bases line up with TRBD2. The germline CDR1 and CDR2 sequences are SGHTA and FQGNSA. The CDR3 length is 18 residues. With 2 bases clipped from V and 4 bases from J, the junction kept 10 bases outside the gene matches.

This chain joins TRBV6-5 and TRBJ2-7, with D maybe TRBD2 (6 bases). Trimming removed 11 bases from V and 0 bases from J, with 17 bases in between. From germline, CDR1 is MNHEY and CDR2 SVGAGI. The CDR3 is 14 amino acids. The CDR3 here is CAGGLFGGSYEQYF. CDR3 DNA sequence: TGTGCCGGCGGACTATTTGGGGGCTCCTACGAGCAGTACTTC.

The CDR3 loop is CASSVDAPGTGELFF. Here the CDR3 DNA reads TGTGCCAGCAGTGTTGACGCCCCGGGCACCGGGGAGCTGTTTTTT. The rearrangement uses TRBV2 and TRBJ2-2; no reliable D call. Germline lookup yields CDR1 SNHLY and CDR2 FYNNEI. This CDR3 is built from 15 residues. Trimming removed 4 bases at V and 4 bases at J, with 13 bases between.

The chain couples TRBV2 to TRBJ2-5; 8 bases match TRBD1. The J segment lost 2 bases and the V segment lost 3 bases, leaving 5 bases of the junction unmatched. Germline V gives CDR1 SNHLY, CDR2 FYNNEI. The CDR3 extends over 15 amino acids. The CDR3 DNA is TGTGCCAGCAGTGAGGCAGGGGGCGTTCAAGAGACCCAGTACTTC. This translates into CASSEAGGVQETQYF.

This clone was seen repeatedly, ten times or more. The gene calls are TRBV28 and TRBJ1-1, with a possible D match to TRBD1 (6 bases). The length of the CDR3 is 14 residues. In germline, CDR1 is MDHEN, CDR2 SYDVKM. Trimming pared 3 bases from V and 3 bases from J, leaving 11 bases between. The CDR3 DNA reads TGTGCCAGCAGTTTGGGGGGCGCGGACACTGAAGCTTTCTTT. Translating gives CASSLGGADTEAFF.

This chain links TRBV4-1 with TRBJ1-2; 9 bases fit TRBD1. Looked up from germline, CDR1 is MGHRA and CDR2 is YSYEKL. With 1 base clipped from V and 4 bases from J, the junction kept 10 bases outside the gene matches. The CDR3 has 17 amino acids. CDR3 loop: CASSQADDRGRFYGYTF. CDR3 sequence (DNA): TGCGCCAGCAGCCAAGCCGATGACAGGGGGAGGTTCTATGGCTACACCTTC.

The gene calls are TRBV14 and TRBJ1-2; D gene ambiguous. This CDR3 has 18 residues. Germline CDR1 is SGHDN and CDR2 is FVKESK. The V gene lost 0 bases and the J gene lost 2 bases, with 19 bases spanning the gap. The CDR3: CASSQERFMGADNYGYTF. CDR3 bases: TGTGCCAGCAGCCAAGAAAGGTTCATGGGAGCGGACAACTATGGCTACACCTTC. The variable domain in full, with the rest retrieved from reference TRBV14 and TRBJ1-2, is EAGVTQFPSHSVIEKGQTVTLRCDPISGHDNLYWYRRVMGKEIKFLLHFVKESKQDESGMPNNRFLAERTGGTYSTLKVQPAELEDSGVYFCASSQERFMGADNYGYTFGSGTRLTVV.

The count of this clone is one. V is TRBV19 and J is TRBJ2-3; 11 nucleotides line up with TRBD2. Trimming cost V 5 bases and J 4 bases; bases outside gene matches: 5. CDR3 size: 15 residues. CDR1 is LNHDA, CDR2 SQIVND, per germline (reference sequence). This CDR3 is CASSLLAGGPDTQYF. The CDR3 DNA follows: TGTGCCAGTAGTCTTCTAGCGGGAGGCCCAGATACGCAGTATTTT. Based on the CDR3 plus reference TRBV19 and TRBJ2-3, the full variable domain is DGGITQSPKYLFRKEGQNVTLSCEQNLNHDAMYWYRQDPGQGLRLIYYSQIVNDFQKGDIAEGYSVSREKKESFPLTVTSAQKNPTAFYLCASSLLAGGPDTQYFGPGTRLTVL.

This clone was found once. J is TRBJ2-5 and V is TRBV7-9; 11 nucleotides line up with TRBD2. The CDR3 consists of 15 residues. V shed 4 bases, J shed 3 bases, and the junction held 4 bases outside the gene matches. CDR1 is SEHNR and CDR2 is FQNEAQ in the germline V gene (reference sequence). The DNA for the CDR3 is TGTGCCAGCAGCTCATTAGCGGGAGGGAAAGAGACCCAGTACTTC. Translating gives CASSSLAGGKETQYF.

The chain couples TRBV5-1 to TRBJ1-2; tentative D call: TRBD1 (6 bases). Germline V CDR1 and CDR2: SGHRS, YFSETQ. The CDR3 has 14 residues. With 4 bases removed from V and 2 bases from J, the gap between germline ends came to 12 bases. The DNA for the CDR3 is TGCGCCAGCAGCCCGACAGGTGAAAACTATGGCTACACCTTC. It translates to CASSPTGENYGYTF.

J is TRBJ2-1 and V is TRBV20-1; 8 bases agree with TRBD1. CDR1 is DFQATT, CDR2 SNEGSKA, per germline (reference sequence). The CDR3 sequence is 13 residues long. V was clipped by 3 bases and J by 9 bases; unmatched bases: 7. The DNA of the CDR3 is TGCAGTGCTAGTGGTGGAGACAGGGGTGAGCAGTTCTTC. Translation: CSASGGDRGEQFF.

V usage is TRBV6-2 or TRBV6-3 and J usage is TRBJ1-3, with D perhaps matching TRBD1 (5 bases). The CDR3 is made up of 15 amino acids. CDR1 and CDR2 (germline): MNHEY, SVGEGT. The V and J ends lost 5 bases and 5 bases respectively, with 16 bases between them. CDR3 DNA sequence: TGTGCCAGCAGTCGAACGGCCGGGACGCGAAACACCATATATTTT. It translates to CASSRTAGTRNTIYF.

This rearrangement joins TRBV10-2 to TRBJ2-7; TRBD2 agrees at 8 bases. Trimming took 1 base from V and 2 from J; bases not matched to a gene: 10. The CDR3 runs 17 residues. Germline loops: CDR1 WSHSY, CDR2 SAAADI. CDR3 sequence: CASSEFRSSGSTYEQYF. The CDR3 bases are TGCGCCAGCAGTGAGTTTCGGTCGAGCGGGAGCACCTACGAGCAGTACTTC.

The V and J genes are TRBV19 and TRBJ2-7; weak D call: TRBD1 (6 bases). Trimming left V 1 base short and J 3 bases short, with 13 bases between. The germline V gene has CDR1 LNHDA and CDR2 SQIVND (reference sequence). The CDR3 runs to 15 residues. CDR3 DNA: TGTGCCAGTAGTATAGGAACAGGGATGATCTACGAGCAGTACTTC. This translates into CASSIGTGMIYEQYF.

The rearrangement joins TRBV19 to TRBJ2-3; D is ambiguous. The CDR3 length is 12 residues. The ends were cut back, 5 bases at V and 3 bases at J, with 6 bases in the middle. Germline CDR1 LNHDA, CDR2 SQIVND (reference sequence). The CDR3 region has the DNA TGTGCCAGTAGTCTGGGTACAGATACGCAGTATTTT. It specifies CASSLGTDTQYF.

V is TRBV2 and J is TRBJ2-3; possible D gene TRBD2, 6 bases. The V gene's germline CDR1 is SNHLY and CDR2 FYNNEI. V was trimmed by 6 bases and J by 0 bases, leaving 19 bases between them. The CDR3 extends over 17 amino acids. For the CDR3, the DNA is TGTGCCAGCAGGTTCCCGGGACTGATGACTAGCACAGATACGCAGTATTTT. This gives the protein CASRFPGLMTSTDTQYF.

The V gene is TRBV5-1, the J gene TRBJ2-3, with 9 bases identical to TRBD2. The CDR3 sequence is 15 residues long. CDR1 SGHRS and CDR2 YFSETQ come from the germline V gene. Trimming took 1 base from V and 3 from J; bases not matched to a gene: 3. The CDR3 nucleotides read TGCGCCAGCAGCTTGAGACTAGCGGCGACAGATACGCAGTATTTT. Translated, it gives CASSLRLAATDTQYF.